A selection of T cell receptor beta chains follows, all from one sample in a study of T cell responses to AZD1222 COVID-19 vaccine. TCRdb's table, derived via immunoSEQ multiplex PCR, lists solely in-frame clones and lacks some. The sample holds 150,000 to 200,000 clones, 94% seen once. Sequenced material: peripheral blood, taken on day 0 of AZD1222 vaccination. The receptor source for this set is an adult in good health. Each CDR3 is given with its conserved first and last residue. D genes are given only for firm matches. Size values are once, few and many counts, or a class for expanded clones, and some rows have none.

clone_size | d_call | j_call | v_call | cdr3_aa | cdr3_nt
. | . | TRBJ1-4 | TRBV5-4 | CASSIRGMSNEKLFF | TGTGCCAGCAGCATAAGGGGGATGTCAAATGAAAAACTGTTTTTT
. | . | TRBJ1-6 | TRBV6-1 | CASSEIDRNSPLHF | TGTGCCAGCAGTGAAATTGACAGAAATTCACCCCTCCACTTT
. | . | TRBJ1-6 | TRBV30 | CAWSSEGAYNSPLHF | TGTGCCTGGAGTTCCGAGGGGGCCTATAATTCACCCCTCCACTTT
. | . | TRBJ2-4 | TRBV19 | CASSTVAKNIQYF | TGTGCCAGTAGTACGGTAGCCAAAAACATTCAGTACTTC
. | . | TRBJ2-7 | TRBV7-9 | CASSLGGFGEQYF | TGTGCCAGCAGCTTAGGAGGGTTCGGGGAGCAGTACTTC
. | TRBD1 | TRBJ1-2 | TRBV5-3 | CARSLAQGGYTF | TGTGCCAGAAGCTTGGCACAGGGGGGCTACACCTTC
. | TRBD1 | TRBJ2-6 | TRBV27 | CASSFGTGGSGANVLTF | TGTGCCAGCAGTTTCGGGACAGGGGGGTCTGGGGCCAACGTCCTGACTTTC
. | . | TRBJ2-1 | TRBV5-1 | CASSPRTIYNEQFF | TGCGCCAGCAGCCCCCGGACTATCTACAATGAGCAGTTCTTC
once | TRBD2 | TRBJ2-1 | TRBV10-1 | CASSTDLAASYNEQFF | TGCGCCAGCAGCACTGACCTAGCGGCCTCCTACAATGAGCAGTTCTTC
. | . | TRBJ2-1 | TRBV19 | CASSTGVPTYNEQFF | TGTGCCAGTAGCACAGGTGTCCCTACCTACAATGAGCAGTTCTTC
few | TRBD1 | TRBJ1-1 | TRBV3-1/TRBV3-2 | CASSQRDRGVTEAFF | TGTGCCAGCAGCCAACGGGACAGGGGGGTCACTGAAGCTTTCTTT
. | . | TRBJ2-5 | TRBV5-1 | CASSLKKETQYF | TGCGCCAGCAGCTTGAAAAAAGAGACCCAGTACTTC
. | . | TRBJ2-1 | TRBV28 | CASSPHLRGAGNEQFF | TGTGCCAGCAGTCCCCACTTGAGAGGGGCGGGGAATGAGCAGTTCTTC
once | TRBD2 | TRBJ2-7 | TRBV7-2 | CASSPRTGLVHEQYF | TGTGCCAGCAGCCCTAGGACGGGACTAGTTCACGAGCAGTACTTC
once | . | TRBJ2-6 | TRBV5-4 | CASSSTWGRSGANVLTF | TGTGCCAGCAGCTCGACCTGGGGGCGCTCTGGGGCCAACGTCCTGACTTTC
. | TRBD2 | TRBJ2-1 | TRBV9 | CASSGREGHNEQFF | TGTGCCAGCAGTGGGCGGGAGGGCCACAATGAGCAGTTCTTC
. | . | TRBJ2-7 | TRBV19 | CASSPRGVSYEQYF | TGTGCCAGTAGTCCCCGAGGGGTCTCCTACGAGCAGTACTTC
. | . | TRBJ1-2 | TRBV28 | CASSSGTHYGYTF | TGTGCCAGCAGTTCCGGGACCCACTATGGCTACACCTTC
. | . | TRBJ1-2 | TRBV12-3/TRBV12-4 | CASSLVQIYGYTF | TGTGCCAGCAGTTTGGTACAGATCTATGGCTACACCTTC
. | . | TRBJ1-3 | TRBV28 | CASYQLTGSGNTIYF | TGTGCCAGCTACCAATTGACCGGCTCTGGAAACACCATATATTTT
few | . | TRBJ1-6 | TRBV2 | CAISRGGDNSPLHF | TGTGCCATCTCCCGAGGAGGGGATAATTCACCCCTCCACTTT
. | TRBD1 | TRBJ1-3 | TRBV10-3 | CAISDRGPSGNTIYF | TGTGCCATCAGTGACAGGGGGCCCTCTGGAAACACCATATATTTT
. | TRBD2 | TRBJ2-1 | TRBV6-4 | CASSENVAGGYNEQFF | TGTGCCAGCAGTGAAAATGTAGCGGGGGGCTACAATGAGCAGTTCTTC
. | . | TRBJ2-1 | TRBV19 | CASSPRESSYNEQFF | TGTGCCAGTAGCCCCAGGGAAAGCTCCTACAATGAGCAGTTCTTC
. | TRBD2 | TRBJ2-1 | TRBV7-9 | CASSRPGLAVYNEQFF | TGTGCCAGCAGCCGACCGGGACTAGCGGTCTACAATGAGCAGTTCTTC
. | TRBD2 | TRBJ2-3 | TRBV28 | CASSLAGGTDTQYF | TGTGCCAGCAGTCTAGCGGGAGGCACAGATACGCAGTATTTT
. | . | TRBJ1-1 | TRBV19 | CASSYRVGEAFF | TGTGCCAGTAGCTATAGGGTCGGTGAAGCTTTCTTT
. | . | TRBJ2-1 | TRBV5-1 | CASSPSSYNEQFF | TGCGCCAGCAGCCCGAGCTCCTACAATGAGCAGTTCTTC
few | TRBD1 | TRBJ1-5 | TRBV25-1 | CAINSFGTGDHQPQHF | TGTGCCATCAACAGCTTCGGGACAGGAGACCATCAGCCCCAGCATTTT
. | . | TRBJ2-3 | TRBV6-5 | CASSLPGRRTTDTQYF | TGTGCCAGCAGTTTGCCCGGACGTAGAACCACAGATACGCAGTATTTT
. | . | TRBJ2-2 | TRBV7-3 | CASSLPLGNTGELFF | TGTGCCAGCAGCCTCCCACTGGGGAACACCGGGGAGCTGTTTTTT
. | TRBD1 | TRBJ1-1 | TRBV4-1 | CASSQRQGNAEAFF | TGCGCCAGCAGCCAGCGACAGGGGAACGCTGAAGCTTTCTTT
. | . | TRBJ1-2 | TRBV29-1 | CSVEDRSGNGYTF | TGCAGCGTTGAAGATAGATCGGGGAATGGCTACACCTTC
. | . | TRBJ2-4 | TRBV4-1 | CASSQDGPKNIQYF | TGCGCCAGCAGCCAAGATGGACCAAAAAACATTCAGTACTTC
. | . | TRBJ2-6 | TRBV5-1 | CASSLDLGQGANVLTF | TGCGCCAGCAGCTTGGATCTGGGGCAAGGGGCCAACGTCCTGACTTTC
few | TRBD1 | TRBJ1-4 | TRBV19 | CASRRPGQGDEKLFF | TGTGCCAGTAGAAGACCGGGACAGGGGGATGAAAAACTGTTTTTT
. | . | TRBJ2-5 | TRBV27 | CASSPSIGGLKETQYF | TGTGCCAGCAGCCCCTCTATTGGGGGGCTTAAGGAGACCCAGTACTTC
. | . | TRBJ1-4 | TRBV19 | CASSVLNEKLFF | TGTGCCAGTAGTGTATTAAATGAAAAACTGTTTTTT
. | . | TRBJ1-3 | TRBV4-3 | CASSQDSSGNTIYF | TGCGCCAGCAGCCAAGATTCCTCTGGAAACACCATATATTTT
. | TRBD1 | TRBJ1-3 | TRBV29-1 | CSVDGVGTAGNTIYF | TGCAGCGTTGATGGGGTCGGGACAGCAGGAAACACCATATATTTT
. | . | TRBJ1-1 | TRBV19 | CASSIGGEAFF | TGTGCCAGTAGTATAGGGGGTGAAGCTTTCTTT
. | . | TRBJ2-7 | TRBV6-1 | CASSESGITYEQYF | TGTGCCAGCAGTGAATCAGGGATTACCTACGAGCAGTACTTC
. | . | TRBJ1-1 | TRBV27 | CASSHDGNTEAFF | TGTGCCAGCAGTCACGATGGGAACACTGAAGCTTTCTTT
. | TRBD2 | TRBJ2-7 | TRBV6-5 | CASSYSEVSGGNEQYF | TGTGCCAGCAGTTACTCAGAGGTTAGCGGGGGAAACGAGCAGTACTTC
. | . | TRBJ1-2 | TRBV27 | CASSLWPEVYGYTF | TGTGCCAGCAGTTTATGGCCAGAGGTCTATGGCTACACCTTC